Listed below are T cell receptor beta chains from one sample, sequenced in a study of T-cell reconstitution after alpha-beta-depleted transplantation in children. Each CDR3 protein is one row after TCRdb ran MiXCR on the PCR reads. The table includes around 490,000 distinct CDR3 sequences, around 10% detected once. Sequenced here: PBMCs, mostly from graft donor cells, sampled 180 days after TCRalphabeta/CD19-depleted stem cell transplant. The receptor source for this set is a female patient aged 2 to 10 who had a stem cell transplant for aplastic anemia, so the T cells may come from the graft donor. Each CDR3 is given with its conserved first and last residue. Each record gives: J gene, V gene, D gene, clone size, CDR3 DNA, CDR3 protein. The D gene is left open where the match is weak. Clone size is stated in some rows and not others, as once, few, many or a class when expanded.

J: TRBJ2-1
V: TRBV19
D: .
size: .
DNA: TGTGCCAGTAGTAGGCGTCCGGGAGCCTACAATGAGCAGTTCTTC
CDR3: CASSRRPGAYNEQFF

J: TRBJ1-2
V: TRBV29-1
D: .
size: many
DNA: TGCAGCGTTGAAGATCGGCACAGGGCTGGCTACACCTTC
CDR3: CSVEDRHRAGYTF

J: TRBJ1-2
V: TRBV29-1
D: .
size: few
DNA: TGCAGCGTTGGTCTCGGGACGGCTAACTATGGCTACACCTTC
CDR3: CSVGLGTANYGYTF

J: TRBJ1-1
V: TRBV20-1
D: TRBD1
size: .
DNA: TGCAGTGCTCGCCCCGGGACAGGGACTGAAGCTTTCTTT
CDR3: CSARPGTGTEAFF

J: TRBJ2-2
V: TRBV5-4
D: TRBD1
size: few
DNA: TGTGCCAGCAGCCCGGCTTGGCAGGGGGAGACCGGGGAGCTGTTTTTT
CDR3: CASSPAWQGETGELFF

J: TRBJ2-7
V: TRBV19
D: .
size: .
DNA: TGTGCCAGTCGGAACACCCTAGTGCTTTCGAGCTCCTACGAGCAGTACTTC
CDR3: CASRNTLVLSSSYEQYF

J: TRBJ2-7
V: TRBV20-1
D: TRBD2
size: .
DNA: TGCAGTGCCACAATGGGTGGCCACAGGGCTAGCGGGACTCACGAGCAGTACTTC
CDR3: CSATMGGHRASGTHEQYF

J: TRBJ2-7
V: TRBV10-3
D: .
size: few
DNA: TGTGCCATCAGTGAGTCGGCAGCGACCAGTAGTAGCTCCTACGAGCAGTACTTC
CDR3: CAISESAATSSSSYEQYF

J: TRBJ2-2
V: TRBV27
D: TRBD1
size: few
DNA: TGTGCCAGCAGTTTTTGGGACAGAGACACCGGGGAGCTGTTTTTT
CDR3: CASSFWDRDTGELFF

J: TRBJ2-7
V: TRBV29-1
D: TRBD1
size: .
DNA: TGCAGCGTTGGGACAGGGGTGGAGGAGCAGTACTTC
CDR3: CSVGTGVEEQYF

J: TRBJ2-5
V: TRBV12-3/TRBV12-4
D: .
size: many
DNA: TGTGCCAGCCGGACCTGGGGGGAGGAGACCCAGTACTTC
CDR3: CASRTWGEETQYF

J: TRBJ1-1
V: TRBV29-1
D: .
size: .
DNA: TGCAGCGTCCGTCGGGGGGATGTCACTGAAGCTTTCTTT
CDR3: CSVRRGDVTEAFF

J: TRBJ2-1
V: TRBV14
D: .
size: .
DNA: TGTGCCAGCAGCCAAGATTTACTTTTTGAGTTCTTC
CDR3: CASSQDLLFEFF

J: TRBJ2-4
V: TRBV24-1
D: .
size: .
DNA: TGTGCCACCAGTGATGGCCCTCGGGGAAACATTCAGTACTTC
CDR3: CATSDGPRGNIQYF

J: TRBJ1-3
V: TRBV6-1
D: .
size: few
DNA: TGTGCCAGCAGCCCTATTGGGGGAGAAACTGGAAACACCATATATTTT
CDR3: CASSPIGGETGNTIYF

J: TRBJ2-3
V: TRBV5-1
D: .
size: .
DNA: TGCGCCAGCAGCTTATGGGAGCGCACAGATACGCAGTATTTT
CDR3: CASSLWERTDTQYF

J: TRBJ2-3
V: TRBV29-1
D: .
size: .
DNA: TGCAGCGTTGAATGGAGCACAGATACGCAGTATTTT
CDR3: CSVEWSTDTQYF

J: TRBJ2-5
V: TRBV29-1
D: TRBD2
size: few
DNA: TGCAGCGTTAATTCTCGCGGGAGGGCTCGAGAGACCCAGTACTTC
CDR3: CSVNSRGRARETQYF

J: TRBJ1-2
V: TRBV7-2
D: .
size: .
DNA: TGTGCCAGCAGCCAGCGTTTCTATGGCTACACCTTC
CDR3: CASSQRFYGYTF

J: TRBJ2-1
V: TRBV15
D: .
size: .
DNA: TGTGCCACCAGCAGAGTCAGACGGAGCGGGACAGAGAGTGAGCAGTTCTTC
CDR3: CATSRVRRSGTESEQFF

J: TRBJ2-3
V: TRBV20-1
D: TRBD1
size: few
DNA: TGCAGTGTTACAGGGGATAGAGATACGCAGTATTTT
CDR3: CSVTGDRDTQYF

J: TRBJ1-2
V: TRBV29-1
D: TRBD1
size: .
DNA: TGCAGCGTTGAAGATGAGAACAGGGGGGGTTCGGCTGGCTACACCTTC
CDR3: CSVEDENRGGSAGYTF

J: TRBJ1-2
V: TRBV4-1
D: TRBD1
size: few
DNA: TGCGCCAGCAGCCCGCAGCCGGGACAGGGGCTCTATGGCTACACCTTC
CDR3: CASSPQPGQGLYGYTF

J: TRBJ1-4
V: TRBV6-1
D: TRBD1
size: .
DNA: TGTGCCAGCAGCCTCCGGGACAGGGGGTTGTTATCAGAAAAACTGTTTTTT
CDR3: CASSLRDRGLLSEKLFF

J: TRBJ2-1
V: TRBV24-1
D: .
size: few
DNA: TGTGCCACCACAGTATTAGGGTCAGGGTCCTACAATGAGCAGTTCTTC
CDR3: CATTVLGSGSYNEQFF

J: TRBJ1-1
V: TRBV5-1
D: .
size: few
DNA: TGCGCCAGCAGCTTGGTGGTTGGGCGGGAAGCTTTCTTT
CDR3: CASSLVVGREAFF

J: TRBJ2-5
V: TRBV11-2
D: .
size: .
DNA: TGTGCCAGCAGCTCACCTAAAGGACGATTGGAAGAGACCCAGTACTTC
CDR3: CASSSPKGRLEETQYF

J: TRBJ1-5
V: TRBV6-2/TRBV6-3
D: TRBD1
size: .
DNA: TGTGCCAGCAGTTACGTCCCGACGGGACAGGGGACTCACAATCAGCCCCAGCATTTT
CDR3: CASSYVPTGQGTHNQPQHF

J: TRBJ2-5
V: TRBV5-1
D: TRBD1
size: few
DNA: TGCGCCAGCAGCTCTGGGCCGGGACAGCAAGAGACCCAGTACTTC
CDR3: CASSSGPGQQETQYF

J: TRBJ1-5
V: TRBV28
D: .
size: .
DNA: TGTGCCAGCAGTTCCCCCGAAGGCCAGCCCCAGCATTTT
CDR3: CASSSPEGQPQHF

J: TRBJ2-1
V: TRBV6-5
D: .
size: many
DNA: TGTGCCAGCAGTTCGATGCCTAGCTCCTACAATGAGCAGTTCTTC
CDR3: CASSSMPSSYNEQFF

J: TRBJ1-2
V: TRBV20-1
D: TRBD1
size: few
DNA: TGCAGTGCCACACAGGGGGCCCGGTATGGCTACACCTTC
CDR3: CSATQGARYGYTF

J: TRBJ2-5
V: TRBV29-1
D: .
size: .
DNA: TGCAGCGTTGAGCTCTGGCAAGCTCCGCACTTC
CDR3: CSVELWQAPHF

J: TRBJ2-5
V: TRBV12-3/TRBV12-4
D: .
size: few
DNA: TGTGCCAGCAGTTTACGAGGGGGATCCCTTCAAGAGACCCAGTACTTC
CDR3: CASSLRGGSLQETQYF

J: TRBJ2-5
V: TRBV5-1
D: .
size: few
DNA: TGCGCCAGCAGCCCTGGTAGGCGGGGACAAGAGACCCAGTACTTC
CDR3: CASSPGRRGQETQYF

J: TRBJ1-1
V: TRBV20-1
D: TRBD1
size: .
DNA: TGCAGTGCCGCCGGGACAGGGGGCAAAGTGGTAATCACTGAAGCTTTCTTT
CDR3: CSAAGTGGKVVITEAFF

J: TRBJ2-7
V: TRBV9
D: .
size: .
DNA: TGTGCCAGCAGCGTAGGGGACTCAGTATCCTACGAGCAGTACTTC
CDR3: CASSVGDSVSYEQYF

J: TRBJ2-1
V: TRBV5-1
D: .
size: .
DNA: TGCGCCAGCAGCCCCGCCGGACCCCGCTCCTACAATGAGCAGTTCTTC
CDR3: CASSPAGPRSYNEQFF

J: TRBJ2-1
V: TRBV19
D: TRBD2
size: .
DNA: TGTGCCAGTAAGTCAGGGAGGGACTACAATGAGCAGTTCTTC
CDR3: CASKSGRDYNEQFF

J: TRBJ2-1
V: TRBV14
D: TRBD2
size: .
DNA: TGTGCCAGCAGCCAACGACTAGCGGCCCACAATGAGCAGTTCTTC
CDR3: CASSQRLAAHNEQFF

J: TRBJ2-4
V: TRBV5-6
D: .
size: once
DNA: TGTGCCAGCAGCTTGGATCAAAACATTCAGTACTTC
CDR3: CASSLDQNIQYF

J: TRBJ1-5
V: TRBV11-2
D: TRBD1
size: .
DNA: TGTGCCAGCAGCCCGAAAGGGACAGGGGGGTATAGCAATCAGCCCCAGCATTTT
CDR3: CASSPKGTGGYSNQPQHF

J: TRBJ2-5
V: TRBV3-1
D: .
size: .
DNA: TGTGCCAGCAGCTCCAGGACCCAGGAGACCCAGTACTTC
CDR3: CASSSRTQETQYF

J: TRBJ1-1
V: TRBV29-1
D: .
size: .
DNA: TGCAGCGTAGCTGATGGGAACACTGAAGCTTTCTTT
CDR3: CSVADGNTEAFF

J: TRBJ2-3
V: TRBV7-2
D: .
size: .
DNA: TGTGCCAGCAGCCGGGGATCACTAGGGAATACGCAGTATTTT
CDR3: CASSRGSLGNTQYF

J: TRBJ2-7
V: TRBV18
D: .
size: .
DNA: TGTGCCAGCTCACCACCAAATAAGGGGAAGGACGAGCAGTACTTC
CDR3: CASSPPNKGKDEQYF

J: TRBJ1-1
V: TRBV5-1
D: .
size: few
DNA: TGCGCCAGCACGGGTTCGAGGAACACTGAAGCTTTCTTT
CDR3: CASTGSRNTEAFF

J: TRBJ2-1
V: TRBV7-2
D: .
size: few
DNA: TGTGCCAGCAGCTTAGGACTCAGTGCCTACAATGAGCAGTTCTTC
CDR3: CASSLGLSAYNEQFF